This T cell receptor (beta chain) was obtained from a study of Ad26.COV2.S vaccination and SARS-CoV-2 variants. Treatment meaning: around 19 received Ad26.COV2.S at low or high dose, single or two shots; five or six received placebo; per-sample allocation not given. Each sample was drawn 63 days after the first injection (of vaccine or placebo). An adult aged 18-55 years in Boston served as the donor. The data were produced by immunoSEQ multiplex PCR, yet TCRdb's version contains in-frame clones alone and is incomplete. The sample lists more than 350,000 clones, around 90% occurring once. CDR1 is MNHEY and CDR2 is SVGEGT in the germline V gene. The length of the CDR3 is 14 residues. The junction had 4 bases not matched to a gene; V was cut back by 6 bases and J by 4 bases.

This chain links TRBV6-2 or TRBV6-3 with TRBJ1-2; the match to TRBD1 covers 11 bases. The source is a person between 18 and 60 years old who received the Ad26.COV2.S COVID-19 vaccine or a placebo. The material was peripheral blood, obtained in a trial of Ad26.COV2.S vaccine versus placebo. CDR3 protein: CASSGQGAGYGYTF. CDR3 coding DNA: TGTGCCAGCAGCGGACAGGGGGCTGGCTATGGCTACACCTTC.